The present entry profiles one T cell receptor (beta chain) with its context. Its target is not known. This sample is drawn from a study of neoadjuvant nivolumab and ipilimumab in lung cancer. The wider study: The combination arm added day-1 ipilimumab 1 mg/kg to nivolumab 3 mg/kg on days 1, 15, 29.

The method was immunoSEQ multiplex PCR; TCRdb's version includes in-frame clones alone and lacks a portion of them. In the table there are 10,000 to 15,000 clones, approximately 94% of which are singletons. Germline V gives CDR1 GTSNPN, CDR2 SVGIG (reference sequence). V lost 3 bases and J lost 4, with 16 bases in between. The CDR3 sequence is 15 residues long. Study-level results: Higher pretherapy blood TCR richness went with higher resected-tumor richness.

Sequencing was performed on peripheral blood, taken after neoadjuvant nivolumab, alone or with ipilimumab, at or shortly before surgery. This sequence joins TRBV30 and TRBJ1-3, with D possibly TRBD1 on 5 matching bases. This sequence was found in an adult with non-small cell lung cancer. The CDR3 sequence is CAWSHGRQGGNTIYF. CDR3 coding DNA: TGTGCCTGGAGCCACGGGAGGCAGGGAGGAAACACCATATATTTT.